Listed here is a single T cell receptor beta chain. Its specificity is unknown. Reverse transcription of all isolated RNA meant that expressed TCRB transcripts were sequenced. Clones were read by immunoSEQ multiplex PCR, and TCRdb kept only the in-frame ones, dropping some. The table has around 310,000 clones, around 10% seen once. J lost 1 base, V lost 1 base, and 3 bases had no gene match. Per the germline V gene, CDR1 is SGHTA and CDR2 is FQGNSA. The CDR3 has 15 residues. The authors took one heparinised blood draw, averaging approximately 110 mL, from each donor. This record belongs to a study of beta chain features in type 1 diabetes. Notes on the study in general: For type 1 diabetes patients, VDJ junctions showed fewer insertions and more deletions. Moderately but significantly shorter TCRB CDR3s were found in Type 1 diabetes patients in all four CD4+ subsets.

This rearrangement joins TRBV7-2 to TRBJ2-7, with 8 bases matching TRBD2. Sequences were obtained from naive CD4+ T cells from blood. The sequence was collected from a woman in her twenties or thirties in good health. CDR3 amino acids: CASSLGTSLSYEQYF. CDR3 nucleotides: TGTGCCAGCAGCTTAGGGACTAGCCTATCCTACGAGCAGTACTTC.